This TCR beta chain appears in the sequencing data of a study of shared clonotypes between healthy human individuals (dated by TCRdb to about 2020). With regard to the full study: Three men and a couple of women, aged 18 to 49 years, made up the cohort. Per donor, leukapheresis produced somewhere between about 0.94 and 9 billion PBMCs. For each donor, CD4 naive and CD4 memory were each given three plates, CD8 naive was given two plates, and CD8 memory was given one plate. To increase sequencing depth and limit assay-specific biases, different laboratories used diverse techniques to prepare libraries and sequence TCR repertoires. To estimate repertoire size and how much clonotype sharing occurs between individuals, the study deeply sequenced the blood TCR repertoires of roughly 5 healthy adults.

The CDR3 contains 16 residues, cysteine and phenylalanine counted. The retained sequence is limited to the CDR3, 48 bases, with the frame set at the first base. Trimming at the junction amounts to 0 bases on V and 2 bases on J, and the germline ends lie 12 bases apart. CDR1 and CDR2 are read off the germline V gene (reference sequence) as SGHNT and YYREEE. Using the deep immunoSEQ assay, TCR CDR3 regions were amplified from genomic DNA by multiplex PCR. For each cell subset, the extracted genomic DNA was distributed evenly across all wells of several immunoSEQ 96-well plates, and each plate served as one replicate. For sorted subsets, each replicate PCR was loaded with 200 ng genomic DNA, equivalent to about 30,000 T cell genomes. Purified libraries were quantified with a Qubit 3.0 fluorometer, sized on a Bioanalyzer 2100, and re-quantified with the KAPA Library Quantification kit. Every immunoSEQ 96-well plate was sequenced on a separate single-read 150-cycle Illumina NextSeq 550 flow cell. The original methods were these. Because the immunoSEQ output included only junctional sequences and no quality scores, the filtering could not be the same as the filtering used for full-length reads. Sequences were annotated with PyIR, a Python wrapper for IgBLAST v1.9, using IMGT germline references to assign V/J genes and CDR3. Reads with weak V/J assignments (E-value above 1e-6), missing CDR3, stop codons, out-of-frame junctions, or ambiguous translated residues were removed. A V3J clonotype was defined by an identical inferred V gene, J gene, and CDR3 amino acid sequence. Percentage overlap between repertoires was calculated by dividing the number of shared unique clonotypes by the size of the smaller repertoire. Richness of each repertoire was evaluated using RTK rarefaction, the Chao1 estimator, and Recon v2.1 estimates of unobserved clonotypes. Generation probabilities were computed with OLGA for all TCRbeta clonotypes obtained by the gDNA method from four donors. TCRdb re-hosts the immuneACCESS table, in-frame sequences only. Its copies lack some clones; in the studies checked, an unresolved V gene accounts for under half of them, and the cause for the rest is not known. D and trimming come from the DNA, and the V and J calls and clone size come from that table. Within this sample are 950,000 to 1,100,000 clones, with around 74% of them counted one time only. The top ten constitute approximately 1.3% of the sample.

The donors were healthy, HIV-negative adults who had no recently reported acute infections or vaccinations. Every donor was a Caucasian adult residing in Nashville, Tennessee, USA. CD4+ T cells were enriched by magnetic negative selection, after which naive cells were positively selected on CD45RA and the negative fraction was taken as the memory subset. Blood was obtained by leukapheresis, after which PBMCs were separated by Ficoll-Histopaque density gradient centrifugation and cryopreserved in liquid nitrogen vapor phase. Analytical flow cytometry was used to check the purity and quantity of every magnetically sorted T cell population. Each sorted fraction had its genomic DNA isolated and then quantified by UV absorbance on a Nanodrop 2000c. In regard to this clone: There is no known antigen for this receptor. A read error may be the cause here, since a much bigger clone is one base away. At the DNA level, this CDR3 is encoded by other sequences in the same sample as well.

What the authors observed across the whole study: Larger estimated clonotype richness was generally found for naive subsets than for memory subsets. Because the study included a small number of donors, the genetic and exposure-history diversity represented was limited. Even with the large sequencing depth, rarefaction of the sorted-subset datasets indicated that sequencing was incomplete. Sampling was restricted to blood, and TCR repertoires in tissue are likely to differ from TCR repertoires in blood. Based on pairwise subsampling, the degree of clonotype sharing among donors was expected to be affected by sequencing depth. Sharing across a few donors was observed for approximately 5% of naive CD4, about 3.2% of naive CD8, 2% to 2.5% of memory CD4, and about 0.4% of memory CD8 clonotypes. Higher generation probabilities were observed for clonotypes shared by all four sorted-subset donors than for non-shared clonotypes.

The rearranged chain carries TRBV5-4 and TRBJ2-1; perhaps TRBD2 is the D gene, with 5 bases matching. Material for sequencing was memory CD4+ T cells sorted from blood. In the paper's terms, the cell subset or site label means: CD45RA-negative fraction. The TCR was taken from a man younger than 35 in good health. Here is the DNA: TGTGCCAGCAGCTTGGAAGGGCGGGCGGCCTACAATGAGCAGTTCTTC. It translates as CASSLEGRAAYNEQFF.